This is a list of T cell receptor beta chains from one sample in a study of T cell repertoires and Cas9 in healthy adults. Sequencing used immunoSEQ multiplex PCR; TCRdb keeps in-frame clones, though not all of them. The sample comprises around 20,000 clones, less than 95% of which are singletons, and about 1.6% rests with the top ten. The sequenced sample consisted of CD4+ effector T cells (CD127+, CD25-, CD137-, CD154-) from PBMCs; culture status not recorded. The receptors derive from a human donor in good health. CDR3s include the opening cysteine and the closing phenylalanine or tryptophan. Each record gives: D gene, V gene, J gene, clone size, CDR3 DNA, CDR3 protein. A D gene is named only where the DNA matches it firmly. Clone size is given for some rows only: seen once, a few or many times, or a class if the clone is expanded.

>-|TRBV4-2|TRBJ2-7|once
TGTGCCAGCAGCCAAAGCCAAAAGGGGCCCGCCTACGAGCAGTACTTC
CASSQSQKGPAYEQYF
>-|TRBV18|TRBJ1-2|-
TGTGCCAGCTCACCGAGTGGTGCGGTGGGGGGATATGGCTACACCTTC
CASSPSGAVGGYGYTF
>-|TRBV5-8|TRBJ2-3|few
TGTGCCAGCAGATTCGGGGGTGCCACAGATACGCAGTATTTT
CASRFGGATDTQYF
>-|TRBV11-3|TRBJ2-7|-
TGTGCCAGCAGCTTAATAGGAGGGAGGCAGTACTTC
CASSLIGGRQYF
>TRBD2|TRBV10-3|TRBJ2-1|-
TGTGCCATCACTGGGGGGGGGAGCTCCTACAATGAGCAGTTCTTC
CAITGGGSSYNEQFF
>-|TRBV4-2|TRBJ2-7|-
TGTGCCAGCAGCCGTAACGACGAGGCCTACGAGCAGTACTTC
CASSRNDEAYEQYF
>-|TRBV5-1|TRBJ2-1|-
TGCGCCAGCAGTCAGGGGAACTCCTACAATGAGCAGTTCTTC
CASSQGNSYNEQFF
>TRBD1|TRBV25-1|TRBJ1-3|few
TGTGCCAGCAGACAGGGGGGAAACACCATATATTTT
CASRQGGNTIYF
>-|TRBV28|TRBJ2-1|-
TGTGCCAGCAGTTCCTTATCCGGGGGACAGCGTGATGAGCAGTTCTTC
CASSSLSGGQRDEQFF
>TRBD1|TRBV30|TRBJ1-3|once
TGTGCCTTACCCCAAGAACAGGGGGAGGACACCATATATTTT
CALPQEQGEDTIYF
>-|TRBV6-5|TRBJ2-7|-
TGTGCCAGCAGTCCCAGCTCCTACGAGCAGTACTTC
CASSPSSYEQYF
>-|TRBV28|TRBJ1-3|-
TGTGCCAGCGTTCCACCGAGATCTGGAAACACCATATATTTT
CASVPPRSGNTIYF
>-|TRBV4-1|TRBJ1-1|-
TGCGCCAGCAGCCATGAATGGGTCCCTGAAGCTTTCTTT
CASSHEWVPEAFF
>-|TRBV5-6|TRBJ1-6|-
TGTGCCAGCATCCCGGGGGGAGGGAGCTATAATTCACCCCTCCACTTT
CASIPGGGSYNSPLHF
>TRBD2|TRBV6-1|TRBJ2-3|-
TGTGCCAGCAGTGACCGGGGACTAGCGGCGCAGTATTTT
CASSDRGLAAQYF
>-|TRBV20-1|TRBJ1-4|-
TGCAGTGCTAGGGGGGATGAAAAACTGTTTTTT
CSARGDEKLFF
>-|TRBV2|TRBJ1-4|-
TGTGCCAGCAACCCCCAGGGGACTAATGAAAAACTGTTTTTT
CASNPQGTNEKLFF
>TRBD2|TRBV5-4|TRBJ2-7|-
TGTGCCAGCAGCTACACCTTAGGAGCGGGAGGGACCTACGAGCAGTACTTC
CASSYTLGAGGTYEQYF